What follows are 2 T cell receptor beta chains derived from one specimen sequenced in a study of shared clonotypes between healthy human individuals. TCRdb keeps only in-frame clones here, not all; method: immunoSEQ multiplex PCR. Of just over 2,000,000 clones in the sample, 85% to 95% were seen once. Sequenced material: naive CD4+ T cells sorted from blood. The subset: CD45RA+ positively selected. The receptors stem from a man aged 18-30 years in good health.

CDR3 region: CASSLAPGLASPLHF. The CDR3 DNA follows: TGTGCCAGCAGCTTAGCGCCGGGGCTGGCTTCACCCCTCCACTTT. This chain uses TRBV7-8 with TRBJ1-6; maybe TRBD1 (5 bases). There are 15 residues in the CDR3. Germline V gene data show CDR1 as SGHVS and CDR2 as FQNEAQ. V lost 0 bases, J lost 9 bases, and 12 bases lay in between.

The table lists this clone with a count of one. This chain links TRBV30 with TRBJ1-2; D is unresolved. CDR1 is GTSNPN, CDR2 SVGIG, per germline (reference sequence). The V and J ends lost 2 bases and 1 base respectively, with 11 bases between them. The CDR3 covers 14 residues. Here the CDR3 reads CAWSRKSLNYGYTF. The CDR3 coding sequence is TGTGCCTGGAGTAGGAAATCGCTTAACTATGGCTACACCTTC.